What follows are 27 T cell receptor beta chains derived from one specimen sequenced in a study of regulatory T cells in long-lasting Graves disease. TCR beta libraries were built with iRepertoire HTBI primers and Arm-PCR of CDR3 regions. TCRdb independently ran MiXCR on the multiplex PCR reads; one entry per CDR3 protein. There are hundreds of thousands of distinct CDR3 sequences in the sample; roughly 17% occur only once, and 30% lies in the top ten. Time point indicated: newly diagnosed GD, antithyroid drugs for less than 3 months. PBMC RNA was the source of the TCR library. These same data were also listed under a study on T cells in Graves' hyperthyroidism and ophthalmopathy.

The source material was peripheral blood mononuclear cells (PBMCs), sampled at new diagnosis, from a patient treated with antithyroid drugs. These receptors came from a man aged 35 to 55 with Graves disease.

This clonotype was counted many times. The CDR3 sequence: CASSLRGDSSYEQYF. The DNA for the CDR3 is TGTGCCAGCAGCTTACGGGGGGACAGTTCCTACGAGCAGTACTTC. The V call is TRBV11-3, the J call TRBJ2-7; D may be TRBD1 or TRBD2 (7 bases each). The CDR3 sequence is 15 residues long. V was trimmed by 2 bases and J by 1 base, leaving 12 bases between them. The germline CDR1 and CDR2 sequences are SGHNT and YENEEA.

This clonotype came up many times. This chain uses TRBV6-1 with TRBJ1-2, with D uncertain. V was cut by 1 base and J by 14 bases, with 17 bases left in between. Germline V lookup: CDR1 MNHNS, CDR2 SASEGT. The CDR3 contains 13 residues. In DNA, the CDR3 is TGTGCCAGCAGTGAAGGAGAAGACAAATCGTATACCTTC. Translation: CASSEGEDKSYTF.

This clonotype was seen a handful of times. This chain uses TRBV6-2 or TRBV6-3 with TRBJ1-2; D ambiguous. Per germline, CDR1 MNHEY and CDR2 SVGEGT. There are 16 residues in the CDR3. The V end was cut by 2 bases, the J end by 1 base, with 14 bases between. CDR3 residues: CASSYTYSGINYGYTF. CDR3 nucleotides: TGTGCCAGCAGTTACACATACAGCGGGATTAACTATGGCTACACCTTC.

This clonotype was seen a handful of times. The CDR3 sequence is CASSYFGPNTEAFF. CDR3 bases: TGTGCCAGCAGTTATTTTGGTCCGAACACTGAAGCTTTCTTT. The V call is TRBV6-5, the J call TRBJ1-1, with D uncertain. Per the germline V gene, CDR1 is MNHEY and CDR2 is SVGAGI. V shed 3 bases and J shed 1 base, with 9 bases lying between them. The CDR3 sequence is 14 residues long.

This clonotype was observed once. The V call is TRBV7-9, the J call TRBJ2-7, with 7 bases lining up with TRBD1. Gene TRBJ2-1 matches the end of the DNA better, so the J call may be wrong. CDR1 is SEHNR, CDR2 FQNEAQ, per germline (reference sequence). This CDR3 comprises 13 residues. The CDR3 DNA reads TGTGCCAGCAGCCCCGCCGGGACAGATGAGCAGTTCTTC. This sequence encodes CASSPAGTDEQFF.

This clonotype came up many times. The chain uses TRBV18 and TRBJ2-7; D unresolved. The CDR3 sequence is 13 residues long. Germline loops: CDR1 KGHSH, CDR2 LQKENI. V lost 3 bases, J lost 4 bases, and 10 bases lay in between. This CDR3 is CASSPEPFYEQYF. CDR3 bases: TGTGCCAGCTCACCGGAGCCGTTTTACGAGCAGTACTTC.

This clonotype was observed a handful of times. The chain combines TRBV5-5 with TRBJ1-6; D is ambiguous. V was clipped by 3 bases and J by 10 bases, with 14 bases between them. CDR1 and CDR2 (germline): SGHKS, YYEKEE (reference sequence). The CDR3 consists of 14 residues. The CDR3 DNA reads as TGTGCCAGCAGCTCCGCCAGGAGTTCCTCACCCCTCCACTTT. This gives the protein CASSSARSSSPLHF.

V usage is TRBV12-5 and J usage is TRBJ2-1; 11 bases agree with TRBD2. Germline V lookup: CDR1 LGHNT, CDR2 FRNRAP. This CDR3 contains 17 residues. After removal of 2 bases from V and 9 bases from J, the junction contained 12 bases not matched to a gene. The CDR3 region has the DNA TGTGCTAGTGGTTTGTCCCCCTTTAGCGGGGGGGGAGGTGAGCAGTTCTTC. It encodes CASGLSPFSGGGGEQFF.

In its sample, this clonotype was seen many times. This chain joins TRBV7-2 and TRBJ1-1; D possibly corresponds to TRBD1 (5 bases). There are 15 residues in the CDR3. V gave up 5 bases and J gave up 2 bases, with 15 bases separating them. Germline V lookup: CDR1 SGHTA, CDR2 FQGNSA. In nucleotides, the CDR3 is TGTGCCAGCAGCCTCTTTGCGACAGAAAACACTGAAGCTTTCTTT. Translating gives CASSLFATENTEAFF. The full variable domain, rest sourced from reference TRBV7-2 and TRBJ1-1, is GAGVSQSPSNKVTEKGKDVELRCDPISGHTALYWYRQSLGQGLEFLIYFQGNSAPDKSGLPSDRFSAERTGGSVSTLTIQRTQQEDSAVYLCASSLFATENTEAFFGQGTRLTVV.

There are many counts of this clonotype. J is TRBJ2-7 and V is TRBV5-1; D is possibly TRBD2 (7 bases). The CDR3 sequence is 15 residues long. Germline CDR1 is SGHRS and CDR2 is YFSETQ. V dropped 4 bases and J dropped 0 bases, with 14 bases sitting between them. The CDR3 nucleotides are TGCGCCAGCAGCATGGGAGGGGGGGACTCCTACGAGCAGTACTTC. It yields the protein CASSMGGGDSYEQYF.

The chain's CDR3 is CASSLLGTGTNVLTF. The CDR3 DNA follows: TGTGCCAGCAGCTTGTTAGGGACAGGGACCAACGTCCTGACTTTC. This chain connects TRBV5-4 to TRBJ2-6; 9 bases map to TRBD1. Germline CDR1 is SGHNT and CDR2 is YYREEE (reference sequence). After removal of 1 base from V and 8 bases from J, the junction contained 4 bases not matched to a gene. The length of the CDR3 is 15 residues. Using reference TRBV5-4 and TRBJ2-6 for the parts outside the CDR3, the full variable domain is ETGVTQSPTHLIKTRGQQVTLRCSSQSGHNTVSWYQQALGQGPQFIFQYYREEENGRGNFPPRFSGLQFPNYSSELNVNALELDDSALYLCASSLLGTGTNVLTFGAGSRLTVL.

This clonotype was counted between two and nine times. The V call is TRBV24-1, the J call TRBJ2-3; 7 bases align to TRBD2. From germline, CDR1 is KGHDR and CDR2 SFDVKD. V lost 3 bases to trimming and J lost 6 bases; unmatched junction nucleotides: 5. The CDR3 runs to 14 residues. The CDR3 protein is CATSDRTAGDTQYF. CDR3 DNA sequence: TGTGCCACCAGTGATCGAACAGCGGGGGATACGCAGTATTTT.

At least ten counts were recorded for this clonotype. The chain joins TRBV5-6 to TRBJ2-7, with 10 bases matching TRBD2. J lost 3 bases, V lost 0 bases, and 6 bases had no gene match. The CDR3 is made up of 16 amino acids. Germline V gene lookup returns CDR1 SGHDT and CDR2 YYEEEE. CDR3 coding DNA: TGTGCCAGCAGCTTGGAACTGCCTAGCGGGGGCTACGAGCAGTACTTC. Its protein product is CASSLELPSGGYEQYF.

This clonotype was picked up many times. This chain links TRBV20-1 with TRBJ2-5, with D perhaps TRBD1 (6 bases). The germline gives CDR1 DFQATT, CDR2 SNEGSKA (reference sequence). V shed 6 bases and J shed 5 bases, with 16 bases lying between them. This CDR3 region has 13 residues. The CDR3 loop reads CSATTDRIETQYF. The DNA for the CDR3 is TGCAGTGCGACTACGGACAGAATTGAGACCCAGTACTTC.

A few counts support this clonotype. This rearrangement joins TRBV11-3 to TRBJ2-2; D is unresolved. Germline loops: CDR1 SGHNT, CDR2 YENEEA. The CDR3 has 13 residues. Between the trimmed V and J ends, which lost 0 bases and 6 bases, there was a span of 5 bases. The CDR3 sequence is CASSLDWAGELFF. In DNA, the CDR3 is TGTGCCAGCAGCTTAGATTGGGCCGGGGAGCTGTTTTTT.

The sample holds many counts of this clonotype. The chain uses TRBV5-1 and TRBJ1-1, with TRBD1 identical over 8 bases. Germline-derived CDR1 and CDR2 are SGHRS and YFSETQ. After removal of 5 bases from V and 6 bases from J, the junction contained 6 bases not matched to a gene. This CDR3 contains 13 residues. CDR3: CASRVTGEAEAFF. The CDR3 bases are TGCGCCAGCAGGGTGACAGGGGAGGCTGAAGCTTTCTTT.

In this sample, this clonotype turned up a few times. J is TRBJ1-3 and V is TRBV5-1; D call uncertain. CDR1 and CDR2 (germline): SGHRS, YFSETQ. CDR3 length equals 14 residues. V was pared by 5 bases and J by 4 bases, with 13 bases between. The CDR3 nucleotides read TGCGCCAGCAGGATTCAGCAACCGGGAAACACCATATATTTT. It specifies CASRIQQPGNTIYF.

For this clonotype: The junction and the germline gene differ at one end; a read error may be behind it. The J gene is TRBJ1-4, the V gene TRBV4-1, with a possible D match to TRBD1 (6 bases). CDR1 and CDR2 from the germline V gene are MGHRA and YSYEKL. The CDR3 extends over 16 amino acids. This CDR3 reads CASSQVRGEANERLFF. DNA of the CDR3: TGCGCCAGCAGCCAAGTCAGGGGTGAAGCTAATGAAAGACTGTTTTTT.

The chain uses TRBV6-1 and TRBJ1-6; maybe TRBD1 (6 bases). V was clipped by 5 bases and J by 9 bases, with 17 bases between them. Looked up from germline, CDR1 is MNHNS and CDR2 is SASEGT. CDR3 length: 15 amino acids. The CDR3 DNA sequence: TGTGCCAGCAGTCCAGGGGCAGACCGTGTTTCACCCCTCCACTTT. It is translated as CASSPGADRVSPLHF.

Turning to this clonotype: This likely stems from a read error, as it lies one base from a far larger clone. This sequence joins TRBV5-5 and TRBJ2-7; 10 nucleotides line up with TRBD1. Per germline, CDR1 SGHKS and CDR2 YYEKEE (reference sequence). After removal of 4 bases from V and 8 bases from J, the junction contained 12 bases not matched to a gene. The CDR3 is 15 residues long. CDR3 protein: CASSTPDRGLYKQYF. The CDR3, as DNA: TGTGCCAGCAGCACACCGGACAGGGGGTTATACAAGCAGTACTTC.

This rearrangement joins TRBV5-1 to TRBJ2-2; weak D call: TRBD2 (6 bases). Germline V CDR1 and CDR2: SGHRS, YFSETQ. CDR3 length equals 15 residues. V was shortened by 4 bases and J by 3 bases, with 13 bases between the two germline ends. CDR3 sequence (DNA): TGCGCCAGCAGCACCGGGCCGGGGGACACCGGGGAGCTGTTTTTT. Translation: CASSTGPGDTGELFF.

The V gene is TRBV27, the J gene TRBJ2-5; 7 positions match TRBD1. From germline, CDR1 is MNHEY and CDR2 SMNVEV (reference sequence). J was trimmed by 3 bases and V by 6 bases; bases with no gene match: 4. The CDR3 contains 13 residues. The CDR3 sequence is CASRGTVKETQYF. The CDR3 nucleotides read TGTGCCAGCAGGGGGACAGTTAAAGAGACCCAGTACTTC.

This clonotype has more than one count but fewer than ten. In DNA, the CDR3 is TGTGCCAGCAGCATGGACCCGGACAGGGTGTCACCCCTCCACTTT. Amino acid sequence: CASSMDPDRVSPLHF. The chain joins TRBV7-2 to TRBJ1-6, with TRBD1 identical over 8 bases. CDR1 and CDR2 from the germline V gene are SGHTA and FQGNSA. J gave up 10 bases and V 5 bases, and 10 bases lay outside the gene matches. The CDR3 consists of 15 residues.

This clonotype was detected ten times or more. The CDR3 spells CASSLRGTSYNSPLHF. The CDR3 region has the DNA TGTGCCAGCAGTTTAAGGGGGACGTCTTATAATTCACCCCTCCACTTT. The rearrangement joins TRBV28 to TRBJ1-6, with D possibly TRBD1 on 6 matching bases. V lost 2 bases and J lost 4, with 12 bases in between. The CDR3 runs to 16 residues. Germline V lookup: CDR1 MDHEN, CDR2 SYDVKM.

CDR3 nucleotides: TGTGCCAGCAAGGCCAGTCTGATATCGGGCTACACCTTC. It is translated as CASKASLISGYTF. The chain links TRBV2 to TRBJ1-2; D unclear. Trimming pared 7 bases from V and 8 bases from J, leaving 17 bases between. The germline CDR1 and CDR2 sequences are SNHLY and FYNNEI. This CDR3 region has 13 residues.

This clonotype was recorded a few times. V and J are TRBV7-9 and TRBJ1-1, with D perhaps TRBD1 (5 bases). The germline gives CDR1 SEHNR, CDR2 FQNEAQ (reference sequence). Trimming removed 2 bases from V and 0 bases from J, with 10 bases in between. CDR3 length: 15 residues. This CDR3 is CASSLHGGLNTEAFF. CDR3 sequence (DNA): TGTGCCAGCAGCTTACACGGGGGTTTGAACACTGAAGCTTTCTTT.

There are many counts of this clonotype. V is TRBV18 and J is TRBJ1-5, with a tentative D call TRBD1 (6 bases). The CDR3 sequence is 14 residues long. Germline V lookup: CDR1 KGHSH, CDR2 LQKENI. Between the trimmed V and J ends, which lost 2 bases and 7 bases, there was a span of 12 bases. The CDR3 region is CASSPTGTGQPQHF. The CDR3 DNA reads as TGTGCCAGCTCACCAACAGGGACCGGGCAGCCCCAGCATTTT.